This TCR beta chain is from a study of shared clonotypes between healthy human individuals. The method was immunoSEQ multiplex PCR; TCRdb's version includes in-frame clones alone and lacks a portion of them. The table has about 2 million clones, about 95% seen once. As concerns this clone: What it binds is not known.

Study-level results: The sampled material consisted only of blood, and tissue repertoires are likely to differ.

This CDR3 comprises 15 residues. Germline CDR1 reads SEHNR; CDR2 reads FQNEAQ (reference sequence). The trim removed 6 bases at V and 3 bases at J, leaving 11 bases unmatched. The naive CD8 fraction comprised CD45RO-negative cells positively selected for CCR7 and excluded terminally differentiated effector memory CD45RA+ cells. The V gene is TRBV7-9, the J gene TRBJ2-7; TRBD1 agrees at 7 bases. This clonotype originated in a man aged 18 to 29 in good health. Sequenced sample: naive CD8+ T cells sorted from blood. DNA of the CDR3: TGTGCCAGCAGTTCTACCTGGGACAGAGACTACGAGCAGTACTTC. Amino acid sequence: CASSSTWDRDYEQYF.